Below are 9 T cell receptor beta chains sequenced from a single sample in a study of spatial heterogeneity in lung cancer. TCRdb re-derived calls from the 5' RACE reads in MiXCR, one entry per CDR3 protein. The sample consists of about 30,000 distinct CDR3 sequences, just over 7% of them appearing once. For these receptors, no antigen is known. Study-level findings and limits: Tracking of tumor mutation counts was seen in expanded intratumoral alpha and beta TCR counts.

Specified time point: sample taken at primary tumor resection. The sequencing here drew on lung tumor tissue, taken at surgery. These receptors all stem from a male donor with early-stage non-small cell lung cancer.

The table lists this clonotype with many counts. The chain recombines TRBV20-1 with TRBJ2-7, with 14 bases matching TRBD2. Trimming cost V 4 bases and J 6 bases; bases outside gene matches: 5. Germline V gives CDR1 DFQATT, CDR2 SNEGSKA (reference sequence). The CDR3 runs to 14 residues. The CDR3 nucleotides read TGCAGTGCTAATCCGGGACTAGCGGGGGTCGAGCAGTACTTC. It encodes CSANPGLAGVEQYF.

This clonotype has at least ten counts. The V call is TRBV9, the J call TRBJ2-7; D possibly corresponds to TRBD2 (6 bases). The CDR3 has 15 amino acids. The V and J ends lost 4 bases and 0 bases respectively, with 14 bases between them. Germline CDR1 reads SGDLS; CDR2 reads YYNGEE. CDR3 protein: CASSSQEGFSYEQYF. CDR3 DNA sequence: TGTGCCAGCAGCTCCCAGGAGGGGTTCTCCTACGAGCAGTACTTC.

This clonotype was counted ten times or more. This chain connects TRBV9 to TRBJ2-1; 8 bases map to TRBD2. Germline V gene lookup returns CDR1 SGDLS and CDR2 YYNGEE. V gave up 2 bases and J gave up 4 bases; unmatched junction bases: 5. The CDR3 extends over 15 amino acids. CDR3: CASSVRGEPYNEQFF. CDR3 in DNA: TGTGCCAGCAGCGTGCGGGGGGAACCTTACAATGAGCAGTTCTTC.

By sample share, this clonotype is medium-sized. V usage is TRBV2 and J usage is TRBJ2-1; TRBD1 agrees at 7 bases. V lost 1 base, J lost 6 bases, and 15 bases stayed unmatched. This CDR3 contains 18 residues. Germline V gene data show CDR1 as SNHLY and CDR2 as FYNNEI. CDR3 coding DNA: TGTGCCAGCAGTGAAGGGGTGGTTGGGGACAGAACGTCCAATGAGCAGTTCTTC. It translates to CASSEGVVGDRTSNEQFF.

This clonotype counts as medium-sized. V is TRBV5-1 and J is TRBJ2-2; 9 bases fit TRBD1. V lost 7 bases to trimming and J lost 3 bases; unmatched junction nucleotides: 4. CDR3 size: 14 residues. Germline CDR1 and CDR2: SGHRS and YFSETQ. This CDR3 is CASSQGAHTGELFF. CDR3 nucleotide sequence: TGCGCCAGCTCACAGGGGGCCCACACCGGGGAGCTGTTTTTT.

This chain links TRBV29-1 with TRBJ1-2; D ambiguous. The ends were cut back, 0 bases at V and 4 bases at J, with 6 bases in the middle. The germline V gene encodes CDR1 SQVTM and CDR2 ANQGSEA. This CDR3 region has 12 residues. The CDR3 coding sequence is TGCAGCGTTGAAGATCGAGTCTATGGCTACACCTTC. Translation: CSVEDRVYGYTF.

As for this clonotype: Possible read error: a much larger clone is one base away. Lacking the conserved final phenylalanine or tryptophan, this CDR3 likely reflects a read error. Here the CDR3 reads CATSLGTGNTQYY. The CDR3 coding sequence is TGTGCCACCAGCCTAGGGACAGGCAATACGCAGTATTAT. The V and J genes are TRBV15 and TRBJ2-3, with 8 bases that match TRBD1. The CDR3 has 13 amino acids. With 5 bases clipped from V and 7 bases from J, the junction kept 5 bases outside the gene matches. In germline, CDR1 is LNHNV, CDR2 YYDKDF (reference sequence).

This clonotype came up many times. This sequence joins TRBV29-1 and TRBJ2-1, with D perhaps TRBD2 (6 bases). CDR1 is SQVTM, CDR2 ANQGSEA, per germline. Trimming took 5 bases from V and 9 from J, leaving 14 bases between them. CDR3 length: 12 residues. CDR3 loop: CSVRDSRAEQFF. CDR3 sequence (DNA): TGCAGCGTTCGGGACTCCCGAGCTGAGCAGTTCTTC.

Many counts were recorded for this clonotype. The chain couples TRBV7-8 to TRBJ2-2, with 8 bases lining up with TRBD1. This CDR3 spans 15 amino acids. V shed 6 bases and J 4 bases; nucleotides not matched to a gene: 7. Germline-derived CDR1 and CDR2 are SGHVS and FQNEAQ. CDR3 coding DNA: TGTGCCAGCAGGGTGACAGGGGTCGGCACCGGGGAGCTGTTTTTT. Translated, it gives CASRVTGVGTGELFF. Together with reference TRBV7-8 and TRBJ2-2, the CDR3 gives the full variable domain: GAGVSQSPRYKVAKRGQDVALRCDPISGHVSLFWYQQALGQGPEFLTYFQNEAQLDKSGLPSDRFFAERPEGSVSTLKIQRTQQEDSAVYLCASRVTGVGTGELFFGEGSRLTVL.